The TCR beta chain under discussion was sequenced for a study of human T cells and chemical hapten exposure. Time point: patch test 1, 2 weeks after DPC sensitization. As for treatment: therapeutic diphenylcyclopropenone sensitization with weekly scalp DPC. TCRdb called the RACE reads again in MiXCR, with one record for every CDR3 protein. This table holds approximately 80,000 distinct CDR3 sequences, about 10% found once. CDR1 is SGHRS and CDR2 is YFSETQ in the germline V gene. The length of the CDR3 is 18 residues. J lost 2 bases, V lost 4 bases, and 10 bases had no gene match. In its sample, this clonotype was seen a few times.

The sequence came from a woman in her 50s with alopecia areata. Some clones in this sample may be carry-over from other donors' samples. The sample consisted of whole blood, taken in connection with sensitization to the hapten diphenylcyclopropenone (DPC). The genes are TRBV5-1 and TRBJ2-3; TRBD2 matches at 13 bases. The CDR3 loop is CASSEGLAGVRLTDTQYF. The DNA for the CDR3 is TGCGCCAGCAGCGAAGGACTAGCGGGAGTGCGGCTCACAGATACGCAGTATTTT.